Included here is one T cell receptor (beta chain) sequence, with context. It lacks a known antigen. Per-nucleotide qualities are absent, and no much larger clonotype sits a single base away. CDR1 and CDR2 are read off the germline V gene (reference sequence) as MNHEY and SMNVEV. Trimming costs V 6 bases and J 3 bases, and their ends lie 24 bases apart. Taken from cysteine to phenylalanine, the CDR3 has 18 residues. The read is trimmed to its CDR3 DNA, 54 bases read in frame from base 1. The library was generated by the immunoSEQ multiplex PCR assay. DNA from the cultured and isolated CD4+ T cells underwent TCR beta CDR3 sequencing. Per the source publication's procedure: The analysis removed non-productive TCR sequences, trimmed reads to the CDR3 region, and retained only CDR3s that were 7 or more amino acids long. The MANAFEST web app was used to pick out antigen-specific clonotypes by comparing their expansion in peptide wells with that in reference cultures. Positive clones required FDR<0.05 expansion versus reference and all other wells, odds ratio above 5, and frequency above 0.1% in two replicate wells. Clonotypes significantly expanded in SARS-CoV-2 spike wells and in at least one common cold coronavirus spike condition were defined as cross-reactive. CDR3 similarity was assessed by Levenshtein distance using the stringdist R package, and unrooted trees were constructed with ape in R 3.6.1. TCRdb provides this immuneACCESS table in a form limited to in-frame rearrangements. Some clones are lacking; in checked studies, under half of them reflect an unresolved V gene, and why the rest are absent is not known. That table gives V, J and clone size, and the DNA gave D and trimming. The sample table holds under 40,000 clones, of which about 68% were seen once. 6.5% to 7.5% of the sample rests with the top ten.

The sample is drawn from a study of vaccination effects on CD4 cells after COVID-19 (dated 2022 in TCRdb). With regard to the full study: In the ViraFEST assay, PBMC were stimulated with viral peptide pools, and antigen-specific CD4+ T cell clonotypes were then identified by expansion using TCR sequencing. The full study included 9 to 10 COVID-19 convalescent patients and several SARS-CoV-2-naive healthy vaccine recipients. Approximately 2 million PBMC per well were cultured in IMDM with about 4.8% human AB serum, 8 to 10 IU/ml IL-2 and gentamicin, plus 10 ug/ml peptides. In the study, cultures from other donors were sequenced using the Oncomine TCR Beta short-read assay on an Illumina iSeq 100. The study compared SARS-CoV-2 spike-specific CD4+ TCR repertoires before and after mRNA vaccination in COVID-19 convalescent patients and infection-naive vaccine recipients. After vaccination, three convalescent patients were sampled both early (day +14) and late (day +241, +227, +161 respectively). Post-vaccine samples across the study were collected a median of 72 days after the second dose, with a range of 14 to 241. Beyond this particular receptor, the publication reports: The study was limited by a small number of convalescent patients and lacked early post-infection timepoints. In convalescent patients, the post-vaccine spike-reactive repertoire consisted mainly of new vaccine-induced clones, largely distinct from infection-induced clones. Clones induced by infection and clones induced by vaccination both contracted markedly at late timepoints after vaccination, which fits with T cell responses waning over time.

After approximately eleven days of culture, CD4+ T cells were isolated with the EasySep CD4+ T cell isolation kit. Convalescent patients had PCR-confirmed SARS-CoV-2 infection between March and December 2020, before Alpha, Beta and Delta variants emerged in the United States. Two doses of either the BNT162b2 or the mRNA-1273 mRNA SARS-CoV-2 vaccine were administered to participants. On days 3 and 7, half of the culture medium was replaced with fresh IL-2-containing medium. Unless noted otherwise, every peptide stimulation condition was cultured in triplicate wells. PBMC were separated from whole blood using Ficoll-Paque Plus gradient centrifugation and were then either cryopreserved at -140C or used fresh. The QIAamp micro DNA kit was used to extract genomic DNA from the cultured CD4+ T cells.

Recombination linked TRBV27 to TRBJ2-1; TRBD2 might be the D gene, on 6 matching bases. The TCR was taken from a human donor who had a prior SARS-CoV-2 infection. This sample comprised CD4+ T cells from PBMCs cultured without peptide, obtained after COVID-19 vaccination. The DNA sequence is as follows: TGTGCCAGCAGCCCCCTCCTCTCTGGAGGGCCTAACTACAATGAGCAGTTCTTC. It translates as CASSPLLSGGPNYNEQFF.